This TCR beta chain was recovered during a study of shared clonotypes between healthy human individuals. Here immunoSEQ multiplex PCR was the method, and the copy in TCRdb shows in-frame clones only, minus some. The sample has about 2,500,000 clones, approximately 92% seen once. This TCR derives from a man younger than 35 in good health. The sequenced material came from naive CD4+ T cells sorted from blood. Specified subset: CD45RA+ positively selected.

Here the CDR3 reads CASSLGGPSFPNEKLFF. The CDR3 nucleotides are TGCGCCAGCAGCTTAGGGGGCCCATCCTTCCCTAATGAAAAACTGTTTTTT. The chain combines TRBV5-1 with TRBJ1-4, with TRBD1 matching 7 bases. CDR3 length equals 17 residues. Unmatched junction bases numbered 10, after V lost 2 bases and J lost 3 bases. CDR1 SGHRS and CDR2 YFSETQ come from the germline V gene.